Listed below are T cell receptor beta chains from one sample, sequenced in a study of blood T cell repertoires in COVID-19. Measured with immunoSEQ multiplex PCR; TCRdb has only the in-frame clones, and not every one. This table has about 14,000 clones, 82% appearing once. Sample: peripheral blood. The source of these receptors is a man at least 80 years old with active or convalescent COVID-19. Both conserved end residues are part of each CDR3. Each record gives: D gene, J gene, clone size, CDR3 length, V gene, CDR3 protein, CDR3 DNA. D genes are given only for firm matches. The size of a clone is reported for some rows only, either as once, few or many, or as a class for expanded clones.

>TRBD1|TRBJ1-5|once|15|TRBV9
CASSATGRSNQPQHF
TGTGCCAGCAGCGCGACAGGGCGGAGCAATCAGCCCCAGCATTTT
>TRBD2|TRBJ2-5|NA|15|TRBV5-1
CASSAGAGGGETQYF
TGCGCCAGCAGCGCCGGAGCGGGGGGTGGGGAGACCCAGTACTTC
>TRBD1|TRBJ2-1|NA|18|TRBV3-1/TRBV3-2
CASSQDHGTGVSYNEQFF
TGTGCCAGCAGCCAAGATCACGGGACAGGGGTAAGCTACAATGAGCAGTTCTTC
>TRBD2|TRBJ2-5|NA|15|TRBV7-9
CASSLASGGLETQYF
TGTGCCAGCAGCTTAGCCAGCGGGGGTCTGGAGACCCAGTACTTC
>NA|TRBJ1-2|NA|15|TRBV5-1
CASSFGGSGTSGYTF
TGCGCCAGCAGCTTCGGAGGTTCCGGGACATCGGGCTACACCTTC
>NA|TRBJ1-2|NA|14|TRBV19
CASSEEFAGYGYTF
TGTGCCAGTAGTGAAGAATTTGCAGGCTATGGCTACACCTTC
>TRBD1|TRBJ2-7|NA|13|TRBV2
CASRDDRAYEQYF
TGTGCCAGCAGAGACGACAGGGCCTACGAGCAGTACTTC
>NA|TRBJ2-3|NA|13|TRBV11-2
CASSLAITDTQYF
TGTGCCAGCAGCTTAGCAATCACAGATACGCAGTATTTT
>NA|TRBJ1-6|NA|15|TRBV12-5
CASGEGSSYNSPLHF
TGTGCTAGTGGAGAGGGTAGTTCTTATAATTCACCCCTCCACTTT
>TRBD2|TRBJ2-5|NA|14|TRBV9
CASSPAGGGETQYF
TGTGCCAGCAGCCCCGCGGGGGGGGGAGAGACCCAGTACTTC
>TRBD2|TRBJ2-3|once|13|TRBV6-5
CASTTSGAATQYF
TGTGCCTCCACTACTAGCGGGGCAGCTACGCAGTATTTT
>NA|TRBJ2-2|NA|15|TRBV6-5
CASTLTRGLSGELFF
TGTGCCAGCACCCTAACGAGGGGGTTATCCGGGGAGCTGTTTTTT
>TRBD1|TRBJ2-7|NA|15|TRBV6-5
CASNLPGQGAGEQYF
TGTGCCAGCAACCTTCCGGGACAGGGGGCAGGCGAGCAGTACTTC
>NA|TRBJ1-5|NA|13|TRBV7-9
CASSAEGNQPQHF
TGTGCCAGCAGCGCAGAGGGCAATCAGCCCCAGCATTTT
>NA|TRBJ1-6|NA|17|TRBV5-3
CARSFPGEHSYNSPLHF
TGTGCCAGAAGCTTCCCGGGGGAACACTCCTATAATTCACCCCTCCACTTT
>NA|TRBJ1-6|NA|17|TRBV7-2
CASSLDSGNSYNSPLHF
TGTGCCAGCAGCTTAGACTCAGGGAACTCCTATAATTCACCCCTCCACTTT
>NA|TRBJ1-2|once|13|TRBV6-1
CASSEGSGYGYTF
TGTGCCAGCAGTGAAGGCAGCGGCTATGGCTACACCTTC
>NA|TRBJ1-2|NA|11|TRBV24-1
CATSDARGYTF
TGTGCCACCAGTGACGCTCGGGGCTACACCTTC
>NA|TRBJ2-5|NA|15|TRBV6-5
CASSRKGLLQETQYF
TGTGCCAGCAGTAGGAAGGGACTGCTCCAAGAGACCCAGTACTTC
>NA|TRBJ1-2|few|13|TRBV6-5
CASSYPRGGGYTF
TGTGCCAGCAGTTACCCCCGCGGGGGGGGCTACACCTTC
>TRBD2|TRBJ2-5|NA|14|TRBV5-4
CASSAGGSGETQYF
TGTGCCAGCAGTGCGGGGGGCTCGGGGGAGACCCAGTACTTC
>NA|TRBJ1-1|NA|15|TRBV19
CASSIPRGLNTEAFF
TGTGCCAGTAGTATTCCGCGGGGCTTGAACACTGAAGCTTTCTTT
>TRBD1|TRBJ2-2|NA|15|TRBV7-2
CASSLVGQRTGELFF
TGTGCCAGCAGCTTAGTGGGACAGCGAACCGGGGAGCTGTTTTTT